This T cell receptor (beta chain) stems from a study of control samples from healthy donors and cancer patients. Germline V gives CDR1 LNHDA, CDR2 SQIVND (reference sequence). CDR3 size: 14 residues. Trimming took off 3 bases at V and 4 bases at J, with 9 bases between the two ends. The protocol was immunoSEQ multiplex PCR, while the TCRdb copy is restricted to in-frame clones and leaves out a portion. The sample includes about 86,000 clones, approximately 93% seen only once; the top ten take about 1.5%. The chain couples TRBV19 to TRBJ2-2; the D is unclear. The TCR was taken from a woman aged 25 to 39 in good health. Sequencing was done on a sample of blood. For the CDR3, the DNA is TGTGCCAGTAGTATTTCACCCGTCACCGGGGAGCTGTTTTTT. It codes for CASSISPVTGELFF.